The entry below describes one T cell receptor beta chain. Its target is unknown. Bulk TCR libraries were made with methods that had been previously described and with listed TCR primers. TCRdb called the PCR reads again in MiXCR, with one record for every CDR3 protein. The table has about 320,000 distinct CDR3 sequences, 20% to 25% seen once. The germline V gene has CDR1 DFQATT and CDR2 SNEGSKA (reference sequence). J was trimmed by 3 bases and V by 0 bases; bases with no gene match: 17. This CDR3 comprises 18 residues. This record comes from a study of molecular identifiers for immune sequencing clone quantification. General study findings and limits: Detection of one spiked Jurkat cell's TCR RNA reportedly worked in 900,000 to 1,000,000 naive cells.

Investigators produced naive CD8 libraries from 20,000 to 1,000,000 sorted cells, drawing on 10%, 30% or 50% RNA. Sorting isolated naive CD8 T cells as CD8+CD4-CCR7+CD45RA+ events. The receptor's source is a human donor in good health. Some libraries in this study had Jurkat cell RNA spiked in. The sample was naive CD8+ T cells from blood, with Jurkat cell RNA spiked in. As to subset: FACS-sorted CD8+CD4-CCR7+CD45RA+ naive T cells. V and J are TRBV20-1 and TRBJ2-7; TRBD1 agrees at 7 bases. The CDR3 DNA follows: TGCAGTGCTAGAGATTTTAAGGTGGTAGGGGGCACCAACTACGAGCAGTACTTC. Residues: CSARDFKVVGGTNYEQYF.